The 12 T cell receptor beta chains below were found in one sample sequenced in a study of cytomegalovirus exposure and HLA in healthy donors. 60 Vbeta and 13 Jbeta primers were used in PCR. The method was immunoSEQ multiplex PCR; TCRdb's version includes in-frame clones alone and lacks a portion of them. Here the sample spans 70,000 or so clones, 80% to 90% being singletons. Material: PBMCs. The source of these receptors is a woman aged 30 to 39 in good health and CMV-seropositive.

The rearrangement uses TRBV6-1 and TRBJ2-1; TRBD1 might be the D (5 bases). Trimming removed 2 bases at V and 7 bases at J, with 12 bases between. Per the germline V gene, CDR1 is MNHNS and CDR2 is SASEGT. The CDR3 contains 14 residues. CDR3 protein: CASSELQGLNEQFF. The CDR3 DNA is TGTGCCAGCAGTGAACTCCAGGGATTGAATGAGCAGTTCTTC.

V is TRBV5-8 and J is TRBJ2-1; D might be TRBD1 (5 bases). CDR3 length: 14 residues. The germline V and J ends were trimmed by 4 bases and 7 bases, with 15 bases remaining between them. The V gene's germline CDR1 is SGHTS and CDR2 YDEGEE. CDR3 nucleotides: TGTGCCAGCAGCGAAGGGGTGTTTAGGAATGAGCAGTTCTTC. Residues: CASSEGVFRNEQFF.

The rearrangement uses TRBV18 and TRBJ2-5; 7 bases fit TRBD2. The length of the CDR3 is 14 residues. V lost 3 bases to trimming and J lost 5 bases; unmatched junction nucleotides: 6. Germline V gives CDR1 KGHSH, CDR2 LQKENI. The CDR3 sequence: CASSPRLASETQYF. CDR3 DNA sequence: TGTGCCAGCTCACCTAGACTAGCTTCCGAGACCCAGTACTTC.

The genes are TRBV6-1 and TRBJ2-7; 9 positions match TRBD2. The germline gives CDR1 MNHNS, CDR2 SASEGT. The CDR3 spans 18 residues. J gave up 4 bases and V 2 bases, and 15 bases lay outside the gene matches. The CDR3 loop is CASSELLAGELGSYEQYF. CDR3 bases: TGTGCCAGCAGTGAACTATTAGCGGGAGAGCTGGGTAGTTACGAGCAGTACTTC.

V gene TRBV10-3 combines with J gene TRBJ2-1; 11 bases are shared with TRBD2. Losses at the gene ends were 5 bases for V and 0 bases for J; bases not matched to a gene: 3. The CDR3 spans 16 residues. Per germline, CDR1 ENHRY and CDR2 SYGVKD. This CDR3 reads CAISSTSGSSYNEQFF. The DNA of the CDR3 is TGTGCCATCAGTTCTACTAGCGGGAGCTCCTACAATGAGCAGTTCTTC.

This chain connects TRBV12-5 to TRBJ2-3, with D possibly being TRBD2 (6 bases). Looked up from germline, CDR1 is LGHNT and CDR2 is FRNRAP. V was trimmed by 6 bases and J by 2 bases, leaving 12 bases between them. The CDR3 runs to 14 residues. The CDR3 here is CASGWRETTDTQYF. The CDR3 coding sequence is TGTGCTAGTGGCTGGAGGGAAACCACAGATACGCAGTATTTT.

The chain joins TRBV2 to TRBJ2-3; D not resolved. The germline CDR1 and CDR2 sequences are SNHLY and FYNNEI. Trimming took 6 bases from V and 2 from J, leaving 3 bases between them. This CDR3 has 11 amino acids. The CDR3 coding sequence is TGTGCCAGCAGATACACAGATACGCAGTATTTT. This sequence encodes CASRYTDTQYF.

The chain has TRBV27 and TRBJ1-2; TRBD1 matches at 12 bases. J lost 5 bases, V lost 3 bases, and 1 base had no gene match. Germline CDR1 and CDR2: MNHEY and SMNVEV (reference sequence). CDR3 length: 14 amino acids. The CDR3 DNA sequence: TGTGCCAGCAGTTTGGGACAGGGGGCGTATGGCTACACCTTC. This sequence encodes CASSLGQGAYGYTF.

The rearrangement links TRBV5-4 to TRBJ2-5; TRBD1 agrees at 10 bases. CDR1 SGHNT and CDR2 YYREEE come from the germline V gene (reference sequence). The CDR3 has 15 residues. J lost 2 bases, V lost 5 bases, and 6 bases had no gene match. The CDR3 sequence: CASSIGDRGQETQYF. CDR3 DNA: TGTGCCAGCAGTATTGGGGACAGGGGACAAGAGACCCAGTACTTC. The full variable domain, in which reference TRBV5-4 and TRBJ2-5 provide the parts outside the CDR3, is ETGVTQSPTHLIKTRGQQVTLRCSSQSGHNTVSWYQQALGQGPQFIFQYYREEENGRGNFPPRFSGLQFPNYSSELNVNALELDDSALYLCASSIGDRGQETQYFGPGTRLLVL.

V is TRBV15 and J is TRBJ1-1; D is unresolved. The CDR3 covers 15 residues. V was shortened by 0 bases and J by 2 bases, with 10 bases between the two germline ends. Germline V gene data show CDR1 as LNHNV and CDR2 as YYDKDF (reference sequence). CDR3 sequence: CATSRDLGRNTEAFF. In DNA, the CDR3 is TGTGCCACCAGCAGAGATCTAGGCAGAAACACTGAAGCTTTCTTT. The variable domain in full, completed from reference TRBV15 and TRBJ1-1, reads DAMVIQNPRYQVTQFGKPVTLSCSQTLNHNVMYWYQQKSSQAPKLLFHYYDKDFNNEADTPDNFQSRRPNTSFCFLDIRSPGLGDTAMYLCATSRDLGRNTEAFFGQGTRLTVV.

CDR3 bases: TGCGCCAGCAGCTTGGAAGGGCGGGCTGGGTACACCTTC. Translating it yields CASSLEGRAGYTF. The chain couples TRBV5-1 to TRBJ1-2; no clear D. The CDR3 spans 13 residues. V was trimmed by 0 bases and J by 11 bases, leaving 14 bases between them. Germline values: CDR1 SGHRS, CDR2 YFSETQ.

V gene TRBV27 combines with J gene TRBJ2-1; D might be TRBD2 (6 bases). This CDR3 comprises 14 residues. The V end was cut by 4 bases, the J end by 7 bases, with 14 bases between. The germline CDR1 and CDR2 sequences are MNHEY and SMNVEV (reference sequence). This chain's CDR3 is CASSSTGVGNEQFF. CDR3 nucleotide sequence: TGTGCCAGCAGTTCTACGGGAGTGGGGAATGAGCAGTTCTTC.